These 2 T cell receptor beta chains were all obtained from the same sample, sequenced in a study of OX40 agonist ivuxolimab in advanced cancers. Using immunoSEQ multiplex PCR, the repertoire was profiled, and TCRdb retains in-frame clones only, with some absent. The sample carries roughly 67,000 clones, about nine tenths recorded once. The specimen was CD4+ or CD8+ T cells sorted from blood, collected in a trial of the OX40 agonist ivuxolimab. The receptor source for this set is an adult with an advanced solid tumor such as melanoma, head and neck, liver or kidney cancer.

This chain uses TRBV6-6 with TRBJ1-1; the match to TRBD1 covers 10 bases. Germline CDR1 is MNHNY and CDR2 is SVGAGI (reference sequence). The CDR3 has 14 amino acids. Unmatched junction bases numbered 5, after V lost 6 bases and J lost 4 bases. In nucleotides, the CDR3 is TGTGCCAGCAGATTCGACAGGGGGCTCACTGAAGCTTTCTTT. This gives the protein CASRFDRGLTEAFF.

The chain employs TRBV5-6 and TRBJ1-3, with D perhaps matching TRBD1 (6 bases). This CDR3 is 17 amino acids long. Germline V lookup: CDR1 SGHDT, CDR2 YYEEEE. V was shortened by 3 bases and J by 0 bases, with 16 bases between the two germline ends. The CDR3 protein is CASSSRRQAISGNTIYF. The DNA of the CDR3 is TGTGCCAGCAGCTCCCGGAGACAGGCGATCTCTGGAAACACCATATATTTT.